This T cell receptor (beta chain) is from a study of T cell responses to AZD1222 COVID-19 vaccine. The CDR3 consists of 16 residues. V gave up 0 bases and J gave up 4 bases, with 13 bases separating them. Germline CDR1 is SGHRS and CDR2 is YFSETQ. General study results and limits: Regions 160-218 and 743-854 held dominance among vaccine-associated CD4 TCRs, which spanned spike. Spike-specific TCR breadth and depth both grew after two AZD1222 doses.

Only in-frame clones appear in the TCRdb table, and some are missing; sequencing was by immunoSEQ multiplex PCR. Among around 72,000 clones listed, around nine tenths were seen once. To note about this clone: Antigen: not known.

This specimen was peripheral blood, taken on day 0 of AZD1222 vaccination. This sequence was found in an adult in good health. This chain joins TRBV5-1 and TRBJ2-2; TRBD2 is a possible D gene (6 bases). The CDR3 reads CASSLVVSGFTGELFF. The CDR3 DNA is TGCGCCAGCAGCTTGGTCGTTAGCGGATTCACCGGGGAGCTGTTTTTT. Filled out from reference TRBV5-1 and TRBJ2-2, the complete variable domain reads KAGVTQTPRYLIKTRGQQVTLSCSPISGHRSVSWYQQTPGQGLQFLFEYFSETQRNKGNFPGRFSGRQFSNSRSEMNVSTLELGDSALYLCASSLVVSGFTGELFFGEGSRLTVL.